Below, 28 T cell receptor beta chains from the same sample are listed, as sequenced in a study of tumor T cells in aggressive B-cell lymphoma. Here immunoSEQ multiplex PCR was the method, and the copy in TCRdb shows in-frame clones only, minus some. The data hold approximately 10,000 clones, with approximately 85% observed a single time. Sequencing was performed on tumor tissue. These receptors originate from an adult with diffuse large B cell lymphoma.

The CDR3 region has the DNA TGCGCCAGCAGCCCAAGGATGACACAGGGGGCGCGGACTGAAGCTTTCTTT. Its protein is CASSPRMTQGARTEAFF. The chain carries TRBV5-1 and TRBJ1-1; 9 bases are a match to TRBD1. Per the germline V gene, CDR1 is SGHRS and CDR2 is YFSETQ. Trimming at V came to 4 bases and at J to 5 bases, leaving 15 bases not matched to a gene. The CDR3 covers 17 residues.

As DNA, the CDR3 is TGTGCCAGCACGGCAGGAATTATCATTCAAGAGACCCAGTACTTC. It encodes CASTAGIIIQETQYF. The rearrangement joins TRBV7-9 to TRBJ2-5; D ambiguous. The germline gives CDR1 SEHNR, CDR2 FQNEAQ (reference sequence). V lost 7 bases and J lost 2, with 17 bases in between. The CDR3 is 15 residues long.

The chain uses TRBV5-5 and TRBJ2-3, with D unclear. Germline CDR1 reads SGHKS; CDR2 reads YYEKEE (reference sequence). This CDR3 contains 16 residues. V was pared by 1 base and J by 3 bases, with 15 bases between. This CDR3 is CASSLIANGRTDTQYF. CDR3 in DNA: TGTGCCAGCAGCTTGATAGCAAATGGTAGAACAGATACGCAGTATTTT.

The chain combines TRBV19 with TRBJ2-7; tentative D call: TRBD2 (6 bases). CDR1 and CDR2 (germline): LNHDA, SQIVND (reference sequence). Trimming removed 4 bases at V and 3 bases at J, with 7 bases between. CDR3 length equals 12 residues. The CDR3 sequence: CASSRRGYEQYF. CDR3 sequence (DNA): TGTGCCAGTAGTAGGCGGGGCTACGAGCAGTACTTC.

The CDR3 DNA reads as TGTGCCAGCAGCCATAGGGGCCTACGGGGCTACACCTTC. Amino acid sequence: CASSHRGLRGYTF. The V gene is TRBV5-6, the J gene TRBJ1-2, with D possibly TRBD1 on 5 matching bases. The germline V and J ends were trimmed by 4 bases and 8 bases, with 15 bases remaining between them. The CDR3 extends over 13 amino acids. Germline V gene data show CDR1 as SGHDT and CDR2 as YYEEEE.

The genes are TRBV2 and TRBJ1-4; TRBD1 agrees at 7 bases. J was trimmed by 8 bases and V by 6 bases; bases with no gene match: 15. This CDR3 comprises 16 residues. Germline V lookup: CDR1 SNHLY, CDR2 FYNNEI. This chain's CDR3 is CASRDGRQGGSEKLFF. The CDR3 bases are TGTGCCAGCAGGGACGGCCGACAGGGCGGGTCCGAAAAACTGTTTTTT.

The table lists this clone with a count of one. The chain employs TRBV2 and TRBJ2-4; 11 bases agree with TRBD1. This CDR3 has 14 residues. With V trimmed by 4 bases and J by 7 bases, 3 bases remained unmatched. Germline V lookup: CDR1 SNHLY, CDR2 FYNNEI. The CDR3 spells CASSGDRGVNIQYF. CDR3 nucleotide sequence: TGTGCCAGCAGTGGGGACAGGGGGGTCAACATTCAGTACTTC.

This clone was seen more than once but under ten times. CDR3 sequence (DNA): TGTGCCAGCAGCAAAACGGAGAAGGTTGGTCAGCCCCAGCATTTT. This encodes CASSKTEKVGQPQHF. The chain recombines TRBV21-1 with TRBJ1-5. TRBV21-1 constitutes a pseudogene. The CDR3 length is 15 residues.

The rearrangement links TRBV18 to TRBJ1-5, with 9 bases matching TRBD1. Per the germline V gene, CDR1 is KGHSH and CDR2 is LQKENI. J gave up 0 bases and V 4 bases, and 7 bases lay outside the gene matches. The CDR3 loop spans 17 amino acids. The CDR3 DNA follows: TGTGCCAGCTCACTTCAGACAGGGGGGAATAGCAATCAGCCCCAGCATTTT. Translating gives CASSLQTGGNSNQPQHF.

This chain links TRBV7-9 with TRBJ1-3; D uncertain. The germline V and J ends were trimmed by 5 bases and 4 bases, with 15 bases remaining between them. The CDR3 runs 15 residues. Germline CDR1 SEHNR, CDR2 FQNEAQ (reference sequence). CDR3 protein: CASSGLDPGGNTIYF. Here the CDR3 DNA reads TGTGCCAGCAGCGGCCTGGATCCGGGAGGAAACACCATATATTTT.

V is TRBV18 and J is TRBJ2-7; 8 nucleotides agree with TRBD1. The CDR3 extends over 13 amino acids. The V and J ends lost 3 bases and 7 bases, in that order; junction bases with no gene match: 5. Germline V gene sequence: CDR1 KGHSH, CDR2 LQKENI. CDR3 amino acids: CASSPFTGGEQYF. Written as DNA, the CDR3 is TGTGCCAGCTCACCCTTTACAGGGGGGGAGCAGTACTTC.

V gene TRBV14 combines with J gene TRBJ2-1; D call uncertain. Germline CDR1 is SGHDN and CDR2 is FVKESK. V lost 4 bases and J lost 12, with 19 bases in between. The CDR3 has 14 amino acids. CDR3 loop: CASSPYIGLFVQFF. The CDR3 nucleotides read TGTGCCAGCAGCCCCTATATCGGGTTATTTGTGCAGTTCTTC.

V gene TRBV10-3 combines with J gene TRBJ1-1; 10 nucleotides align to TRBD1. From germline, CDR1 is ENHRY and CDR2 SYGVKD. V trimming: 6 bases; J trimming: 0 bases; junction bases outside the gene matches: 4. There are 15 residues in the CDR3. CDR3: CAIRAGTGVNTEAFF. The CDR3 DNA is TGTGCCATCAGGGCCGGGACAGGGGTGAACACTGAAGCTTTCTTT.

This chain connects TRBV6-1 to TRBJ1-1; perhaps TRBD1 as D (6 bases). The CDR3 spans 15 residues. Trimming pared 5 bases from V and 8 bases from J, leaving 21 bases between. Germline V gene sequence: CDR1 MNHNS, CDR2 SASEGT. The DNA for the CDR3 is TGTGCCAGCAGTCCTTATACAGGGAGACTTACCGAAGCTTTCTTT. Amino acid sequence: CASSPYTGRLTEAFF.

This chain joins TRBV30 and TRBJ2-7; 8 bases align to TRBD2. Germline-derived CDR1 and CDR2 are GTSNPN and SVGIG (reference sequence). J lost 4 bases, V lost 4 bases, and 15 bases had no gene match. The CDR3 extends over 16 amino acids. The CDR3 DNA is TGTGCCTGGACCTCGAGGAGCAGCGGGAGTCGGTACGAGCAGTACTTC. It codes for CAWTSRSSGSRYEQYF. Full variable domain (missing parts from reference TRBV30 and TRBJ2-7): SQTIHQWPATLVQPVGSPLSLECTVEGTSNPNLYWYRQAAGRGLQLLFYSVGIGQISSEVPQNLSASRPQDRQFILSSKKLLLSDSGFYLCAWTSRSSGSRYEQYFGPGTRLTVT.

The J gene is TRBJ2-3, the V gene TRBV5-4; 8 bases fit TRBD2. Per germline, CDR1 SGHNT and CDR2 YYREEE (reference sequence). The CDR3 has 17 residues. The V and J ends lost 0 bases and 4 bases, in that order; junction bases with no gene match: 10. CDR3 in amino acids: CASSLAIAGLTSDTQYF. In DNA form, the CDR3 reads TGTGCCAGCAGCTTGGCAATAGCGGGACTCACGTCAGATACGCAGTATTTT.

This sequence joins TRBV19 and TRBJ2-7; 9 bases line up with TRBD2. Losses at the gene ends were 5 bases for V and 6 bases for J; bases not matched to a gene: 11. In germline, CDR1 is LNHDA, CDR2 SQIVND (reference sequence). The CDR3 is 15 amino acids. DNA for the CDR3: TGTGCCAGTAGTCACCCGGGGGTAGCGGGAGTCGAGCAGTACTTC. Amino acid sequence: CASSHPGVAGVEQYF.

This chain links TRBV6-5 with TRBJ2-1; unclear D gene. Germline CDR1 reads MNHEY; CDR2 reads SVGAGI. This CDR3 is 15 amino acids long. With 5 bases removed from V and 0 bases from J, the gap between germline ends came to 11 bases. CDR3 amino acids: CASSRTESSYNEQFF. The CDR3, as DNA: TGTGCCAGCAGTCGTACAGAGAGCTCCTACAATGAGCAGTTCTTC.

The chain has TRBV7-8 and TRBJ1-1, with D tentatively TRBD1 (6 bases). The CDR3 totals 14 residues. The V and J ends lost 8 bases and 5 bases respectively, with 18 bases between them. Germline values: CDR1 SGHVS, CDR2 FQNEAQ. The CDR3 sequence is CASFLGPRGTEAFF. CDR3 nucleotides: TGTGCCAGCTTCCTTGGGCCAAGGGGGACTGAAGCTTTCTTT. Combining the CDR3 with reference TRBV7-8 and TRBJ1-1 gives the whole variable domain GAGVSQSPRYKVAKRGQDVALRCDPISGHVSLFWYQQALGQGPEFLTYFQNEAQLDKSGLPSDRFFAERPEGSVSTLKIQRTQQEDSAVYLCASFLGPRGTEAFFGQGTRLTVV.

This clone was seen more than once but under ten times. CDR3 bases: TGTGCCAGTAGTCCCCGACAGGGGGCAGATACGCAGTATTTT. Amino acid sequence: CASSPRQGADTQYF. This rearrangement joins TRBV19 to TRBJ2-3; TRBD1 matches at 9 bases. CDR3 size: 14 residues. Germline CDR1 is LNHDA and CDR2 is SQIVND (reference sequence). The V gene end was trimmed by 5 bases and the J gene end by 4 bases; junction bases not matched to a gene: 4.

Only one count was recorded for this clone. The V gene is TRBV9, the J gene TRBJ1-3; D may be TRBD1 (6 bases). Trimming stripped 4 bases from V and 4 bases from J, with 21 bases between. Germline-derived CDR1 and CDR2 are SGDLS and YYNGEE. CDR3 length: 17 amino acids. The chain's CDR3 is CASSSWTAPGPGNTIYF. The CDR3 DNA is TGTGCCAGCAGCTCCTGGACAGCTCCAGGGCCGGGAAACACCATATATTTT.

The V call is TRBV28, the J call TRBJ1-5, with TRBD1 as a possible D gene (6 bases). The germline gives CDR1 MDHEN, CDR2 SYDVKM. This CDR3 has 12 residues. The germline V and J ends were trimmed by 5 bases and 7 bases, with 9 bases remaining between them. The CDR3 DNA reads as TGTGCCAGCAGTACAGGGTCCCAGCCCCAGCATTTT. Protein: CASSTGSQPQHF.

For the CDR3, the DNA is TGTGCCAGCAGCTTGAGGCGCCTGGGGGGTGACACTGAAGCTTTCTTT. Protein product: CASSLRRLGGDTEAFF. The chain combines TRBV5-4 with TRBJ1-1, with D possibly matching TRBD1 (5 bases). Trimming pared 1 base from V and 3 bases from J, leaving 16 bases between. Germline V gene sequence: CDR1 SGHNT, CDR2 YYREEE (reference sequence). This CDR3 comprises 16 residues.

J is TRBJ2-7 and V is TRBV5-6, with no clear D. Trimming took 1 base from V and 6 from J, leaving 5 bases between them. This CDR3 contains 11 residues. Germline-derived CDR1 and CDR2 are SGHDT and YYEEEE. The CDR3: CASSLFLEQYF. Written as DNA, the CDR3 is TGTGCCAGCAGCTTGTTTCTCGAGCAGTACTTC.

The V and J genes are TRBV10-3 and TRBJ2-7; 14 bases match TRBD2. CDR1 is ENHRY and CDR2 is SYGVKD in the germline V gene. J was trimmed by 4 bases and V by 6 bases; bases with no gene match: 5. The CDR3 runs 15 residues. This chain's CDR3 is CAIRGTSGSVYEQYF. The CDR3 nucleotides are TGTGCCATCAGGGGGACTAGCGGGAGTGTGTACGAGCAGTACTTC.

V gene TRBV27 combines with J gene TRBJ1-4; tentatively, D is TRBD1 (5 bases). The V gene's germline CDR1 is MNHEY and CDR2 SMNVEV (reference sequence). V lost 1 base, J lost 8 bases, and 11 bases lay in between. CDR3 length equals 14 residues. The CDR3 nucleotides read TGTGCCAGCAGTTTATGGGGGGGTAGGGAAAAACTGTTTTTT. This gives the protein CASSLWGGREKLFF.

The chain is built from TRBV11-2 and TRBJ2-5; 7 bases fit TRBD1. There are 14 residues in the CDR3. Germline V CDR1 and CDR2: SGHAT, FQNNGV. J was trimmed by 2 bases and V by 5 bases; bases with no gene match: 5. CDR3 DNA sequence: TGTGCCAGCAGCGCCGGGACAGCACAAGAGACCCAGTACTTC. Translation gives CASSAGTAQETQYF.

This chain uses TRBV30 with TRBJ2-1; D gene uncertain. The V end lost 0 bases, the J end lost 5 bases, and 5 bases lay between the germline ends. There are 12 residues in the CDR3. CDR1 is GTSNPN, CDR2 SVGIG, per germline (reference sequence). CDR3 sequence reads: CAWSVFNNEQFF. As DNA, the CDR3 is TGTGCCTGGAGTGTTTTTAACAATGAGCAGTTCTTC.